The 10 T cell receptor beta chains in this list originate from one sample, sequenced in a study of identical twins. TCRdb passed the 5' RACE reads through MiXCR, listing each CDR3 protein once. The sample records a few hundred thousand distinct CDR3 sequences, roughly 15% being singletons. The same sample was also studied in work on yellow fever vaccine responses in identical twins.

The sample was CD4+ T cells sorted from blood. The receptors stem from a young woman in good health.

V is TRBV29-1 and J is TRBJ2-3, with D perhaps TRBD1 (8 bases). The CDR3 spans 17 residues. Germline assignment: CDR1 SQVTM and CDR2 ANQGSEA. The V end lost 1 base, the J end lost 3 bases, and 20 bases lay between the germline ends. CDR3 DNA: TGCAGCGTTGAAGGCCCTGGGACAGGCGGGGGTACAGATACGCAGTATTTT. Amino acids: CSVEGPGTGGGTDTQYF.

This clonotype came up many times. The chain combines TRBV12-3 or TRBV12-4 with TRBJ2-1, with 15 bases identical to TRBD2. This CDR3 contains 17 residues. J gave up 0 bases and V 6 bases, and 3 bases lay outside the gene matches. The CDR3 protein is CASRGTSGRTSYNEQFF. The CDR3 coding sequence is TGTGCCAGCAGAGGGACTAGCGGGAGGACCTCCTACAATGAGCAGTTCTTC.

This clonotype was seen more than once but under ten times. V is TRBV9 and J is TRBJ1-6; D not certain. V was pared by 1 base and J by 6 bases, with 8 bases between. The CDR3 is made up of 14 amino acids. The V gene's germline CDR1 is SGDLS and CDR2 YYNGEE. CDR3 sequence reads: CASSVSGINSPLHF. For the CDR3, the DNA is TGTGCCAGCAGCGTAAGCGGCATTAATTCACCCCTCCACTTT.

V is TRBV3-1 and J is TRBJ2-7; 8 bases are a match to TRBD2. The CDR3 spans 13 residues. After removal of 4 bases from V and 4 bases from J, the junction contained 3 bases not matched to a gene. CDR1 and CDR2 from the germline V gene are LGHDT and YNNKEL (reference sequence). This chain's CDR3 is CASSRRGGYEQYF. DNA for the CDR3: TGTGCCAGCAGCCGTCGGGGGGGTTACGAGCAGTACTTC.

This clonotype was counted only a few times. An end of the junction does not agree with germline; a read error may underlie this. The rearrangement uses TRBV5-1 and TRBJ2-1; D remains unclear. From germline, CDR1 is SGHRS and CDR2 YFSETQ. The length of the CDR3 is 14 residues. The CDR3 region has the DNA TGCGCCAGCAGTTTGGCGCTGCTTAATATCGAGCAGTTCTTC. This gives the protein CASSLALLNIEQFF.

As DNA, the CDR3 is TGTGCCAGCAGTTACTTCGGGCAGGGGGAAAATTCACCCCTCCACTTT. Protein sequence: CASSYFGQGENSPLHF. The gene calls are TRBV6-5 and TRBJ1-6; 7 bases map to TRBD1. CDR1 is MNHEY and CDR2 is SVGAGI in the germline V gene. The junction had 7 bases not matched to a gene; V was cut back by 1 base and J by 7 bases. The CDR3 contains 16 residues.

This clonotype appeared a few times. The rearrangement joins TRBV27 to TRBJ2-5, with D perhaps matching TRBD2 (6 bases). The CDR3 is 14 residues long. CDR1 is MNHEY, CDR2 SMNVEV, per germline (reference sequence). Trimming cost V 8 bases and J 3 bases, with 16 bases left between them. Here the CDR3 DNA reads TGTGCCAGCTCCCAGACTAGGTTCAAAGAGACCCAGTACTTC. Amino acid sequence: CASSQTRFKETQYF.

This clonotype was observed a few times. The rearrangement links TRBV29-1 to TRBJ1-3, with D uncertain. Per germline, CDR1 SQVTM and CDR2 ANQGSEA. V was cut by 0 bases and J by 0 bases, with 9 bases left in between. The CDR3 runs 15 residues. The CDR3 loop reads CSVEDPQHSGNTIYF. Written as DNA, the CDR3 is TGCAGCGTTGAAGACCCCCAGCACTCTGGAAACACCATATATTTT.

This clonotype was observed a few times. The genes are TRBV3-1 and TRBJ2-3; 8 bases are a match to TRBD2. CDR3 length: 18 amino acids. CDR1 LGHDT and CDR2 YNNKEL come from the germline V gene (reference sequence). V trimming: 1 base; J trimming: 1 base; junction bases outside the gene matches: 10. The CDR3 is CASSQGLAPNWGTDTQYF. CDR3 bases: TGTGCCAGCAGCCAAGGACTAGCGCCCAATTGGGGCACAGATACGCAGTATTTT.

Ten or more counts support this clonotype. V gene TRBV6-1 combines with J gene TRBJ1-4; the D gene is possibly TRBD1 (5 bases). Trimming left V 3 bases short and J 4 bases short, with 9 bases between. The CDR3 consists of 14 residues. Germline loops: CDR1 MNHNS, CDR2 SASEGT. The CDR3 DNA follows: TGTGCCAGCAGTGAGGGGGGAGTTAATGAAAAACTGTTTTTT. Protein: CASSEGGVNEKLFF.